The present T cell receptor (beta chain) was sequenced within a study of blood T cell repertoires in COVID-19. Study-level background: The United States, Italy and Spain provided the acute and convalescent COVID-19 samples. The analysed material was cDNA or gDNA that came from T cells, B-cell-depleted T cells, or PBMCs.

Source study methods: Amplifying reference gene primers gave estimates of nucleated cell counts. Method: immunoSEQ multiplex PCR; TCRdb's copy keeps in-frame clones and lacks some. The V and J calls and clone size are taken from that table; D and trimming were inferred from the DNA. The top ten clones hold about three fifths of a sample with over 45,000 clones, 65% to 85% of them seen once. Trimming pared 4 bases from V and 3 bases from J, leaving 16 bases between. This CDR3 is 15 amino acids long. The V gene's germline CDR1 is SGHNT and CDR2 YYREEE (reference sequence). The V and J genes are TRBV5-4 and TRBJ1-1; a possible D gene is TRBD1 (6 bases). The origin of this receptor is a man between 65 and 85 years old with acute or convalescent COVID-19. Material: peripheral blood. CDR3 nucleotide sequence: TGTGCCAGCAGCGGCAGGGGTGGTCGGGACACTGAAGCTTTCTTT. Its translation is CASSGRGGRDTEAFF.